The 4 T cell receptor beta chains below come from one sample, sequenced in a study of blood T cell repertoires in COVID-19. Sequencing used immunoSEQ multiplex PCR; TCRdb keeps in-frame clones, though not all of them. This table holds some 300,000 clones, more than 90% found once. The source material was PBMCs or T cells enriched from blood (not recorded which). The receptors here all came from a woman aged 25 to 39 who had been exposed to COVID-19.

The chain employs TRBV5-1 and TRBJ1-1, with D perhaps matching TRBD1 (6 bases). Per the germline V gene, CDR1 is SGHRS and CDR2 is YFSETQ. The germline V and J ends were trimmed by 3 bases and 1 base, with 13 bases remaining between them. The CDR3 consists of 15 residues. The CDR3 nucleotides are TGCGCCAGCAGCTCCTACCCCAGGGGGAACACTGAAGCTTTCTTT. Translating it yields CASSSYPRGNTEAFF.

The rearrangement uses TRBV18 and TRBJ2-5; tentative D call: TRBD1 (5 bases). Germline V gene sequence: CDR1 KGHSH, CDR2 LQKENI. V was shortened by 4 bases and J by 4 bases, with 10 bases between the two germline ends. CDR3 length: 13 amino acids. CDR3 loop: CASSLGAGETQYF. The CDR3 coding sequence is TGTGCCAGCTCACTTGGGGCTGGAGAGACCCAGTACTTC.

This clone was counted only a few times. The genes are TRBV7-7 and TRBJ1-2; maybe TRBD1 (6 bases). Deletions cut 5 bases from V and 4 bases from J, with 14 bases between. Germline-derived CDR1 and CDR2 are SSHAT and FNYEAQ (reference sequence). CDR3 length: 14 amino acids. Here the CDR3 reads CASSRGHLGYGYTF. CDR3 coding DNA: TGTGCCAGCAGCCGGGGACATCTGGGCTATGGCTACACCTTC.

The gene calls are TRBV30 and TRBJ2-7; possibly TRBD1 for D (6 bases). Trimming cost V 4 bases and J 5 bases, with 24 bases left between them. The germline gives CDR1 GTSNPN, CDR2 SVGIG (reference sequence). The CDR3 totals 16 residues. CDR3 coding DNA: TGTGCCTGGACCAAGGGATTCAACAGGGTAGTAAACGAGCAGTACTTC. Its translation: CAWTKGFNRVVNEQYF.